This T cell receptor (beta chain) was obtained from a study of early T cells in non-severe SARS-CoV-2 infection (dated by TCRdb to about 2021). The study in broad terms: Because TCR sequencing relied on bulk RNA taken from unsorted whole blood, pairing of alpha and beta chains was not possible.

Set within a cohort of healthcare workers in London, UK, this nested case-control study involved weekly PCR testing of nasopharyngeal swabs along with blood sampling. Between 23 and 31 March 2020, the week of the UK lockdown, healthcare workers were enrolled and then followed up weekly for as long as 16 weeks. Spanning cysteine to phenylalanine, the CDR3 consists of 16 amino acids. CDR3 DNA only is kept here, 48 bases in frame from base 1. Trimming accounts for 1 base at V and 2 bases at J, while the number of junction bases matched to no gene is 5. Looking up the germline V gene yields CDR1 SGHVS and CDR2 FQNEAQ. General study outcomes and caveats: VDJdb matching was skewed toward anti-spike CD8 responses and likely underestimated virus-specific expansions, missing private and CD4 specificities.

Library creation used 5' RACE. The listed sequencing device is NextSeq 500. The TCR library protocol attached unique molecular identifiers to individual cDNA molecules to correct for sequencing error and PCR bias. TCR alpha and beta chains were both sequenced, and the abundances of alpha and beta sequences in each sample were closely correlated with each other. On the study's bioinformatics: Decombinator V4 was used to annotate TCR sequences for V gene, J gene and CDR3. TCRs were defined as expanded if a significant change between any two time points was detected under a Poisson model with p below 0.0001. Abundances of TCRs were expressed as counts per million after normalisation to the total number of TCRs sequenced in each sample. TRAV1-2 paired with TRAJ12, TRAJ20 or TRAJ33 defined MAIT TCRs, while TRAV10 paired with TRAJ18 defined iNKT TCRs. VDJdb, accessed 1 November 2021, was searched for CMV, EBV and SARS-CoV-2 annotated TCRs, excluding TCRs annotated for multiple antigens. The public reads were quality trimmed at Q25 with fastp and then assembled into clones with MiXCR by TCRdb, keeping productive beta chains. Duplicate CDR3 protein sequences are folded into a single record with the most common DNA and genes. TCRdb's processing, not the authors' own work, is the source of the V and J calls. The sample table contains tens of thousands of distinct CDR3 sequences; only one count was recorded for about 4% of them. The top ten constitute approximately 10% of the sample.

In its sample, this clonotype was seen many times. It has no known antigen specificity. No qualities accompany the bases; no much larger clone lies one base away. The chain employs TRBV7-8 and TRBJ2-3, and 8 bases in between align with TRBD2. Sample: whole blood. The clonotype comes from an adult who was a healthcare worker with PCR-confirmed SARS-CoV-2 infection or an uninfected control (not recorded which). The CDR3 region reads CASSLDPAGVTDTQYF. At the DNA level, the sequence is TGTGCCAGCAGCTTAGATCCAGCGGGAGTCACAGATACGCAGTATTTT. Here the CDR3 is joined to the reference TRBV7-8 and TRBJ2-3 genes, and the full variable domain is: GAGVSQSPRYKVAKRGQDVALRCDPISGHVSLFWYQQALGQGPEFLTYFQNEAQLDKSGLPSDRFFAERPEGSVSTLKIQRTQQEDSAVYLCASSLDPAGVTDTQYFGPGTRLTVL.